Listed below are T cell receptor beta chains from one sample, sequenced in a study of T-cell memory formation after mild COVID-19. Each CDR3 protein is one row after TCRdb ran MiXCR on the 5' RACE reads. The profile shows approximately 40,000 distinct CDR3 sequences, approximately 10% of them singletons. Sequences were obtained from PBMCs or a T cell subset sorted from them (not recorded which). These receptors all stem from a man aged 18 to 30 who had mild COVID-19 (a few samples of this study predate the infection). Cell type and time point are not known. CDR3s include the opening cysteine and the closing phenylalanine or tryptophan. D genes are given only for firm matches. Expanded clones are given a class, and other clones once, few, many or no size at all.

V gene: TRBV5-1; D gene: TRBD2; J gene: TRBJ2-7; clone size: many; CDR3 protein: CASSLETSPYEQYF; CDR3 DNA: TGCGCCAGCAGCTTGGAGACTAGCCCCTACGAGCAGTACTTC
V gene: TRBV4-3; D gene: TRBD1; J gene: TRBJ2-1; clone size: large; CDR3 protein: CASSQGTGGYNEQFF; CDR3 DNA: TGCGCCAGCAGCCAAGGGACAGGGGGCTACAATGAGCAGTTCTTC
V gene: TRBV7-2; D gene: -; J gene: TRBJ1-5; clone size: many; CDR3 protein: CASSLEVNQPQHF; CDR3 DNA: TGTGCCAGCAGCTTAGAGGTTAATCAGCCCCAGCATTTT
V gene: TRBV4-3; D gene: TRBD2; J gene: TRBJ2-2; clone size: many; CDR3 protein: CASSQDTRAAGRVGELFF; CDR3 DNA: TGCGCCAGCAGCCAAGACACGAGAGCTGCAGGGAGGGTCGGTGAGCTGTTTTTT
V gene: TRBV18; D gene: -; J gene: TRBJ1-2; clone size: -; CDR3 protein: CASSPRGDYGYTF; CDR3 DNA: TGTGCCAGCTCCCCCAGAGGGGACTATGGCTACACCTTC
V gene: TRBV5-4; D gene: -; J gene: TRBJ1-4; clone size: many; CDR3 protein: CASSSRSRGNEKLFF; CDR3 DNA: TGTGCCAGCAGCTCCCGGAGTAGGGGAAATGAAAAACTGTTTTTT
V gene: TRBV2; D gene: TRBD1; J gene: TRBJ1-5; clone size: few; CDR3 protein: CASTPTGGRGQPQHF; CDR3 DNA: TGTGCCAGCACCCCGACAGGGGGACGAGGTCAGCCCCAGCATTTT
V gene: TRBV29-1; D gene: -; J gene: TRBJ1-1; clone size: many; CDR3 protein: CSVPPGMAEAFF; CDR3 DNA: TGCAGCGTCCCGCCAGGGATGGCTGAAGCTTTCTTT
V gene: TRBV4-2; D gene: -; J gene: TRBJ1-5; clone size: many; CDR3 protein: CASSQEWAGEWPQHF; CDR3 DNA: TGTGCCAGCAGCCAAGAGTGGGCCGGGGAATGGCCCCAGCATTTT
V gene: TRBV5-6; D gene: -; J gene: TRBJ1-4; clone size: many; CDR3 protein: CASSLWAATNEKLFF; CDR3 DNA: TGTGCCAGCAGCTTGTGGGCAGCAACTAATGAAAAACTGTTTTTT
V gene: TRBV6-5; D gene: -; J gene: TRBJ1-1; clone size: many; CDR3 protein: CASRKGGSTEAFF; CDR3 DNA: TGTGCCAGCAGAAAGGGGGGGAGCACTGAAGCTTTCTTT
V gene: TRBV19; D gene: -; J gene: TRBJ1-2; clone size: many; CDR3 protein: CASKADGYTF; CDR3 DNA: TGTGCCAGTAAGGCGGATGGCTACACCTTC
V gene: TRBV5-5; D gene: TRBD1; J gene: TRBJ2-4; clone size: -; CDR3 protein: CASSLEPGGYKNIQYF; CDR3 DNA: TGTGCCAGCAGCTTGGAGCCAGGGGGCTACAAAAACATTCAGTACTTC
V gene: TRBV12-3/TRBV12-4; D gene: -; J gene: TRBJ2-1; clone size: many; CDR3 protein: CASSLFYEQFF; CDR3 DNA: TGTGCCAGCAGTTTATTTTATGAGCAGTTCTTC
V gene: TRBV6-2/TRBV6-3; D gene: -; J gene: TRBJ1-1; clone size: -; CDR3 protein: CASSSRQLEAFF; CDR3 DNA: TGTGCCAGCAGTTCCCGACAGCTTGAAGCTTTCTTT
V gene: TRBV6-5; D gene: TRBD2; J gene: TRBJ2-1; clone size: many; CDR3 protein: CASSLLAGQPSSYNEQFF; CDR3 DNA: TGTGCCAGCAGTCTCCTAGCGGGCCAACCGAGCTCCTACAATGAGCAGTTCTTC
V gene: TRBV14; D gene: TRBD1; J gene: TRBJ1-1; clone size: many; CDR3 protein: CASSDYRGANTEAFF; CDR3 DNA: TGTGCCAGCAGCGACTACAGGGGCGCGAACACTGAAGCTTTCTTT